These 5 T cell receptor beta chains were all obtained from the same sample, sequenced in a study of control samples from healthy donors and cancer patients. TCRdb keeps only in-frame clones here, not all; method: immunoSEQ multiplex PCR. The sample consists of 130,000 to 150,000 clones, 93% of them appearing once. The sequenced material came from blood. The receptors were sampled from a man between 18 and 29 years old in good health.

The rearrangement uses TRBV5-1 and TRBJ2-5, with 15 bases aligning to TRBD2. The V segment lost 3 bases and the J segment 2 bases; nucleotides outside the gene matches: 5. Germline values: CDR1 SGHRS, CDR2 YFSETQ. The CDR3 contains 17 residues. As DNA, the CDR3 is TGCGCCAGCAGCTCTGCCGGACTAGCGGGGGGGCAAGAGACCCAGTACTTC. This sequence encodes CASSSAGLAGGQETQYF.

The chain is built from TRBV7-2 and TRBJ2-2, with TRBD2 identical over 9 bases. Germline V gene data show CDR1 as SGHTA and CDR2 as FQGNSA. This CDR3 region has 16 residues. The ends lost 5 bases at V and 6 bases at J; junction bases unmatched: 10. CDR3 sequence reads: CASSNQAGGPAGELFF. The CDR3 DNA reads TGTGCCAGCAGCAACCAAGCGGGAGGTCCCGCCGGGGAGCTGTTTTTT.

The chain is built from TRBV13 and TRBJ2-1; no firm D call. V shed 2 bases and J shed 4 bases, with 12 bases lying between them. The CDR3 sequence is 15 residues long. Germline CDR1 is PRHDT and CDR2 is FYEKMQ (reference sequence). CDR3 DNA sequence: TGTGCCAGCAGCTTATTAAGTGATTTGTACAATGAGCAGTTCTTC. It codes for CASSLLSDLYNEQFF.

This clone was counted a single time. The rearrangement uses TRBV27 and TRBJ2-1, with D possibly TRBD2 on 5 matching bases. CDR3 length: 15 residues. V lost 4 bases to trimming and J lost 0 bases, with 10 bases between them. From germline, CDR1 is MNHEY and CDR2 SMNVEV (reference sequence). CDR3 protein: CASSYRGSSYNEQFF. In DNA form, the CDR3 reads TGTGCCAGCAGTTATCGGGGAAGCTCCTACAATGAGCAGTTCTTC.

The chain combines TRBV6-5 with TRBJ2-7; D may be TRBD2 (5 bases). This CDR3 spans 15 amino acids. CDR1 is MNHEY and CDR2 is SVGAGI in the germline V gene. V was pared by 6 bases and J by 0 bases, with 15 bases between. The CDR3 DNA follows: TGTGCCAGCAGGAGGCTAGCCCTTAGCTCCTACGAGCAGTACTTC. Protein sequence: CASRRLALSSYEQYF.